This TCR beta chain was sequenced during a study of blood T cell repertoires in COVID-19. Clones were sequenced by immunoSEQ multiplex PCR, and TCRdb holds only the in-frame ones, with some missing. The sample has about 33,000 clones, 80% to 90% seen once. From germline, CDR1 is GTSNPN and CDR2 SVGIG (reference sequence). Trimming removed 7 bases at V and 7 bases at J, with 14 bases between. This CDR3 region has 13 residues. The chain links TRBV30 to TRBJ1-6, with D perhaps matching TRBD1 (6 bases). Sequences were obtained from peripheral blood. The source of this sequence is a human donor in a cohort sampled during active COVID-19. CDR3 residues: CAYMGDNNSPLHF. CDR3 DNA sequence: TGTGCCTACATGGGGGACAACAATTCACCCCTCCACTTT.